The present entry profiles one TCR beta chain with its context. Its antigen is unknown. This CDR3 has 15 residues. CDR1 and CDR2 (germline): SEHNR, FQNEAQ (reference sequence). The V gene lost 5 bases and the J gene lost 4 bases, with 17 bases spanning the gap. Alopecia areata patients provided lesional scalp punch biopsies and peripheral blood. The record originates from a study of CD8+ T cells in alopecia areata. Across the study: Administration of oral tofacitinib to treated patients was at 5 to 10 mg twice daily. Study observations and caveats: An increase in clonality over normal scalp was evident in lesional scalp, especially alopecia totalis/universalis.

Extracted from the samples, RNA was reverse transcribed into cDNA to serve as the sequencing template. Produced via immunoSEQ multiplex PCR; TCRdb's table is partial and in-frame only. This sample has approximately 150,000 clones, with more than 40% found just once. The chain couples TRBV7-9 to TRBJ1-2; D possibly corresponds to TRBD1 (5 bases). Input material: CD4+ T cells sorted from blood. This receptor was taken from a human donor with alopecia areata. CDR3 protein: CASSILRGQSYGYTF. The CDR3 DNA is TGTGCCAGCAGCATCCTCCGGGGCCAGTCCTATGGCTACACCTTC.